This TCR beta chain appears in the sequencing data of a study of human T cells and chemical hapten exposure. Study context: Slight differences in pooled library volume were the main source of varying TCR yields across samples.

Regarding this clonotype: Antigen: not known.

The time point: patch test 1, 2 weeks after DPC sensitization. Regarding treatment: therapeutic diphenylcyclopropenone sensitization with weekly scalp DPC. In the original processing: Ranging from about 20,000 to 750,000, TCR counts per sample had a median value of around 94,000. TCRdb reanalysed the RACE reads using MiXCR and keeps one entry per CDR3 protein. Clone size and V and J calls follow TCRdb, not the original study. The profile shows 120,000 or so distinct CDR3 sequences, approximately 13% of them singletons. Germline lookup yields CDR1 SEHNR and CDR2 FQNEAQ (reference sequence). Trimming shortened V by 5 bases and J by 0 bases, and 5 bases separated the two germline ends. The CDR3 sequence is 14 residues long. Whole-study results and caveats: PT1 expanded TCR counts and patch test score correlated positively. Significantly greater numbers of large CDR3 similarity clusters came from expanded TCRs than from controls.

This rearrangement joins TRBV7-9 to TRBJ2-6; D uncertain. This material consisted of whole blood, taken in connection with sensitization to the hapten diphenylcyclopropenone (DPC). The source is a man younger than 35 with alopecia areata. Some clones in this sample may be carry-over from other donors' samples. Here the CDR3 reads CASSRVSGANVLTF. CDR3 DNA sequence: TGTGCCAGCAGCCGCGTCTCTGGGGCCAACGTCCTGACTTTC. Supplemented by reference TRBV7-9 and TRBJ2-6, the full variable domain reads DTGVSQNPRHKITKRGQNVTFRCDPISEHNRLYWYRQTLGQGPEFLTYFQNEAQLEKSRLLSDRFSAERPKGSFSTLEIQRTEQGDSAMYLCASSRVSGANVLTFGAGSRLTVL.